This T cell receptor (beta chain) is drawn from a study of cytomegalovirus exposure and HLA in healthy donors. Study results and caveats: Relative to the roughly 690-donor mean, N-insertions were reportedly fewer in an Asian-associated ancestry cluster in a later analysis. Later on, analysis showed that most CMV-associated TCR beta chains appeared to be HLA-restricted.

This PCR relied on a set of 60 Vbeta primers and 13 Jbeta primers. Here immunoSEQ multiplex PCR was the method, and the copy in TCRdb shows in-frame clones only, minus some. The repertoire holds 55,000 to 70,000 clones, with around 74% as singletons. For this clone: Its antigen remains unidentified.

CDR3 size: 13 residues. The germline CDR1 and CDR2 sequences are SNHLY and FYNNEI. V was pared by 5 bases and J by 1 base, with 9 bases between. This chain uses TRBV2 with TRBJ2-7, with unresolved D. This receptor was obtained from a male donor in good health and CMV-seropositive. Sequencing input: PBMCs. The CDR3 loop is CASSMLSSYEQYF. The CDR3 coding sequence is TGTGCCAGCAGTATGTTGAGTTCCTACGAGCAGTACTTC.